This record covers a single T cell receptor beta chain. The CDR3 loop spans 15 amino acids. CDR1 SGHNT and CDR2 YYREEE come from the germline V gene (reference sequence). V was shortened by 3 bases and J by 3 bases, with 15 bases between the two germline ends. The data are from a study of multiple sclerosis patients with progressive multifocal leukoencephalopathy. The method was immunoSEQ multiplex PCR; TCRdb's version includes in-frame clones alone and lacks a portion of them. Of around 32,000 clones listed, about 92% are singletons. Time point specified: before natalizumab initiation. V usage is TRBV5-4 and J usage is TRBJ2-5; no definite D call. The sequenced sample was PBMCs. The TCR sequence derives from a man aged 25 to 40 with multiple sclerosis. CDR3 protein: CASSSAPVSEETQYF. The CDR3 region has the DNA TGTGCCAGCAGCTCGGCGCCGGTTTCAGAAGAGACCCAGTACTTC.